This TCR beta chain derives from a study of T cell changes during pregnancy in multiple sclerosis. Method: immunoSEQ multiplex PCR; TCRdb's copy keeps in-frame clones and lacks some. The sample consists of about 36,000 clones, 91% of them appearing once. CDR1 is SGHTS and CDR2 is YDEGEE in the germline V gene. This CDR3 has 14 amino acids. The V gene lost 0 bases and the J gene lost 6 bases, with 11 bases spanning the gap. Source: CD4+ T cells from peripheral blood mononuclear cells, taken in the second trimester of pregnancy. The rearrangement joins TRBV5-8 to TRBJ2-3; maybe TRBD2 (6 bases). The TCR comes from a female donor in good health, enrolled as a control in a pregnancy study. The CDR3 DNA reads TGTGCCAGCAGCTTGGATCGCGGGATCGATACGCAGTATTTT. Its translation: CASSLDRGIDTQYF. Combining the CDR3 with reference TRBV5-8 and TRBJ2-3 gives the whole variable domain EAGVTQSPTHLIKTRGQQATLRCSPISGHTSVYWYQQALGLGLQFLLWYDEGEERNRGNFPPRFSGRQFPNYSSELNVNALELEDSALYLCASSLDRGIDTQYFGPGTRLTVL.